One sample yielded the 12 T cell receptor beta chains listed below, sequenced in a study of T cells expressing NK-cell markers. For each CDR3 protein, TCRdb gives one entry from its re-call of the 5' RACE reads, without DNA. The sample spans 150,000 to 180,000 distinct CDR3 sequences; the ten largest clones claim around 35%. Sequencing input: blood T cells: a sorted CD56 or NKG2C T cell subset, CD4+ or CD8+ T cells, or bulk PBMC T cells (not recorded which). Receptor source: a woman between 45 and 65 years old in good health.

CDR3 protein: CASSLPGTGTNSPLHF. The genes are TRBV7-9 and TRBJ1-6; checking the TCRdb D call of TRBD1 is not possible without DNA. In germline, CDR1 is SEHNR, CDR2 FQNEAQ (reference sequence). The CDR3 runs to 16 residues. Using reference TRBV7-9 and TRBJ1-6 for the parts outside the CDR3, the full variable domain is DTGVSQNPRHKITKRGQNVTFRCDPISEHNRLYWYRQTLGQGPEFLTYFQNEAQLEKSRLLSDRFSAERPKGSFSTLEIQRTEQGDSAMYLCASSLPGTGTNSPLHFGNGTRLTVT.

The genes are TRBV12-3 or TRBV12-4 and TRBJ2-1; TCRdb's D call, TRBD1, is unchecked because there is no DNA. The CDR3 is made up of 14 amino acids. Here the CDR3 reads CASSLGRDTTEQFF.

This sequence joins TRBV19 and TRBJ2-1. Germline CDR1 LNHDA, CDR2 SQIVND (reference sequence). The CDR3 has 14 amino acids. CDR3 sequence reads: CASATTSSYNEQFF.

The CDR3 sequence is CAWTALIGADTQYF. J is TRBJ2-3 and V is TRBV30; TCRdb names TRBD2, which stays unverified in the absence of DNA. This CDR3 region has 14 residues. Germline V CDR1 and CDR2: GTSNPN, SVGIG (reference sequence). Together with reference TRBV30 and TRBJ2-3, the CDR3 gives the full variable domain: SQTIHQWPATLVQPVGSPLSLECTVEGTSNPNLYWYRQAAGRGLQLLFYSVGIGQISSEVPQNLSASRPQDRQFILSSKKLLLSDSGFYLCAWTALIGADTQYFGPGTRLTVL.

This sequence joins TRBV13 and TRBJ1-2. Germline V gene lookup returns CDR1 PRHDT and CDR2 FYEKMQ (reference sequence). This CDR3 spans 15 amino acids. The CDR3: CASSLKGRANYGYTF.

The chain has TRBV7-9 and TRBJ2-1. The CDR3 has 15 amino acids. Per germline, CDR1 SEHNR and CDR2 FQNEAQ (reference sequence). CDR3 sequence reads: CASSPWGEHHNEQFF.

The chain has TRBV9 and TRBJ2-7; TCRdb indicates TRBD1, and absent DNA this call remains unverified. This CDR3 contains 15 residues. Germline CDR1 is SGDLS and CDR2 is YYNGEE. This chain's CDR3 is CASSVGGAQRLEQYF.

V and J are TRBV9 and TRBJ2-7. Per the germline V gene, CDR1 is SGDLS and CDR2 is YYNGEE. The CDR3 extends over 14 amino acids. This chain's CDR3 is CASSVGSASYEQYF.

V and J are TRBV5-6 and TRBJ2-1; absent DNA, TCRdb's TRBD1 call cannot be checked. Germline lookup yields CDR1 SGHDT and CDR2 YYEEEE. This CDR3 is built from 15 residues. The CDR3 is CASSFTGTSYNEQFF.

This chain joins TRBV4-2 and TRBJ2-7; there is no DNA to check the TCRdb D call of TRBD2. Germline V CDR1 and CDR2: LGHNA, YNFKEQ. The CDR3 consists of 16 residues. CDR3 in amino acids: CASSQGGISGSAEQYF.

CDR3 in amino acids: CASSREGALEEDTEAFF. This rearrangement joins TRBV12-3 or TRBV12-4 to TRBJ1-1; TCRdb indicates TRBD1, and absent DNA this call remains unverified. The CDR3 sequence is 17 residues long.

CDR3 residues: CASKLQGSNQPQHF. The V call is TRBV6-5, the J call TRBJ1-5; TCRdb's D gene call, TRBD1, goes unchecked for lack of DNA. Germline CDR1 reads MNHEY; CDR2 reads SVGAGI. The CDR3 has 14 residues.